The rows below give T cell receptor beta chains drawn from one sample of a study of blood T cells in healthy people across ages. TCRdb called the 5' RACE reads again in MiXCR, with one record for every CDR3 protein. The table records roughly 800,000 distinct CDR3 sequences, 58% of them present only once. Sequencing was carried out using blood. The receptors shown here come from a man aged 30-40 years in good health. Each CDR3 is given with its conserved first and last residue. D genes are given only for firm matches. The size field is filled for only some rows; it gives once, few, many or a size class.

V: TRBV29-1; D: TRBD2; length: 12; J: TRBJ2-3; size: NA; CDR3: CSVVRERDTQYF; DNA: TGCAGCGTTGTGCGGGAGAGAGATACGCAGTATTTT
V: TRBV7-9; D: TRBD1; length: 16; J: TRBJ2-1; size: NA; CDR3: CASSIRDRWPDNQQFF; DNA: TGTGCCAGCAGCATAAGGGACAGGTGGCCCGACAATCAGCAGTTCTTC
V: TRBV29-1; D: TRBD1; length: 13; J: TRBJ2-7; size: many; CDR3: CSVGDRGDGEQYF; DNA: TGCAGCGTGGGGGACAGGGGGGATGGCGAGCAGTACTTC
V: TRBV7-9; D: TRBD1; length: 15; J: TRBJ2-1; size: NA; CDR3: CASRHRDRAGNEQFF; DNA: TGTGCCAGCAGACACCGGGACAGGGCTGGGAATGAGCAGTTCTTC
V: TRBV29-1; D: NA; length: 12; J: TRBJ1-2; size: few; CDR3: CSVGGTNYGYTF; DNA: TGCAGCGTTGGGGGCACTAACTATGGCTACACCTTC
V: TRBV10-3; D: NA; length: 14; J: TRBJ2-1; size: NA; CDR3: CAISESRSDNEQFF; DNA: TGTGCCATCAGTGAGTCCCGTAGCGACAATGAGCAGTTCTTC
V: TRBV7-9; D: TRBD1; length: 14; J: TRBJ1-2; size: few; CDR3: CASSPRQGAIGYTF; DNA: TGTGCCAGCAGCCCGAGACAGGGCGCTATTGGCTACACCTTC
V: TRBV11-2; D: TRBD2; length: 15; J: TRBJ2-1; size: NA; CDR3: CTSSETSGSNDEQFF; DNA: TGTACCAGCAGCGAAACTAGCGGGAGTAACGATGAGCAGTTCTTC
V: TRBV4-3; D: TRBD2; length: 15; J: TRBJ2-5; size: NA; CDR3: CASSQGTSDGETQYF; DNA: TGCGCCAGCAGCCAAGGGACTAGTGATGGGGAGACCCAGTACTTC
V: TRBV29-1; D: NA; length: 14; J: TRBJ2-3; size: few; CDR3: CSVLRQISTDTQYF; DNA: TGCAGCGTTCTTCGTCAGATTAGCACAGATACGCAGTATTTT
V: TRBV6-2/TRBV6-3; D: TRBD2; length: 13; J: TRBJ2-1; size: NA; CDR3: CASSYLAGGVQFF; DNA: TGTGCCAGCAGTTATCTAGCGGGAGGGGTGCAGTTCTTC
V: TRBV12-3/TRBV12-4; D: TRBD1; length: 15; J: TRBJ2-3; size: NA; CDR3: CATTRGRGLTDTQYF; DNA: TGTGCCACCACTCGAGGCAGGGGGTTAACAGATACGCAGTACTTT
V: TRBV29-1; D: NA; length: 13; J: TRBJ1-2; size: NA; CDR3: CSVAGWRNYGYTF; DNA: TGCAGCGTTGCTGGATGGCGCAACTATGGCTACACCTTC
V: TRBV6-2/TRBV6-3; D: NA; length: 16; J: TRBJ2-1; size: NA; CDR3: CASSYSGGPPKNEQFF; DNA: TGTGCCAGCAGTTACTCGGGGGGGCCTCCTAAGAATGAGCAGTTCTTC
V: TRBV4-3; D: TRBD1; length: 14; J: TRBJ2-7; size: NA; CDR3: CASSPGQGTHEQYF; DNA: TGCGCCAGCAGCCCGGGACAGGGAACCCACGAGCAGTACTTC
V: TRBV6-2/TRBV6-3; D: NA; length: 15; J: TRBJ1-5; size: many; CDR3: CASSTPVGANQPQHF; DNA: TGTGCCAGCAGTACCCCTGTCGGGGCGAATCAGCCCCAGCATTTT
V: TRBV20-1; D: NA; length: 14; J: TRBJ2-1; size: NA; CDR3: CSARPLSSYNEQFF; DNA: TGCAGTGCTAGACCCCTGAGCTCCTACAATGAGCAGTTCTTC
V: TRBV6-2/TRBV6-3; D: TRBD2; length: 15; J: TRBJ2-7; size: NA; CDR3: CASSFLGLAAYEQYF; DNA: TGTGCCAGCAGCTTCCTCGGACTAGCGGCATACGAGCAGTACTTC
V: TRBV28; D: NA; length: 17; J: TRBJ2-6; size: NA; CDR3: CASSGFGVGSGANVLTF; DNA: TGTGCCAGCAGTGGATTTGGGGTCGGCTCTGGGGCCAACGTCCTGACTTTC
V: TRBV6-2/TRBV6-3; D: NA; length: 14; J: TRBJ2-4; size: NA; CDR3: CASSIKEGLRSQYF; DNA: TGTGCCAGCAGTATAAAAGAGGGCCTGCGAAGTCAGTACTTC
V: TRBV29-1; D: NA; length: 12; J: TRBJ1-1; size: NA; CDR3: CSVDRRGAEAFF; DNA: TGCAGCGTTGATCGGAGGGGCGCTGAAGCTTTCTTT
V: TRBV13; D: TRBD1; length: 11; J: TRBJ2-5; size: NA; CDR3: CASSEQGEQYF; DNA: TGTGCCAGCAGCGAACAGGGGGAACAGTACTTC
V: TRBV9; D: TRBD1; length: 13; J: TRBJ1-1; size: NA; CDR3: CASSVGQGTEAFF; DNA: TGTGCCAGCAGCGTAGGACAGGGCACTGAAGCTTTCTTT